This T cell receptor beta chain was recovered during a study of blood T cell repertoires in COVID-19. Study information: Sites in the United States, Italy and Spain provided acute and convalescent COVID-19 samples. From T cells, B-cell-depleted T cells, or PBMCs came the material, which was cDNA or gDNA.

In terms of age and location, participants ranged from about 18 to 100 years and lived in roughly 22 US areas. Per the original methods: It was from reference gene primer amplification that nucleated cell counts were estimated. Profiling relied on immunoSEQ multiplex PCR, and the TCRdb table lists in-frame clones only, not all of them. The V and J calls and the clone size are those of that table, but D and trimming were determined from the DNA. The table has approximately 250,000 clones, around 89% seen once. Unmatched junction bases numbered 6, after V lost 4 bases and J lost 2 bases. Per the germline V gene, CDR1 is SGHNT and CDR2 is YYREEE (reference sequence). The CDR3 loop spans 16 amino acids.

The chain uses TRBV5-4 and TRBJ2-3, with 11 bases lining up with TRBD2. This TCR was recovered from a woman aged 60-75 years in a cohort exposed to, infected with or recovered from COVID-19 (not recorded which). Sequencing was carried out using PBMCs or T cells enriched from blood (not recorded which). CDR3 residues: CASSLRLAGHTDTQYF. The DNA for the CDR3 is TGTGCCAGCAGCCTCCGACTAGCGGGACACACAGATACGCAGTATTTT.